The T cell receptor (beta chain) under discussion was sequenced for a study of T cell clonotyping in hematopoietic cell transplantation. Points from the study as a whole: Broader posttransplant TCR repertoire diversity was predicted by graft donor and pretransplant recipient Inverse Simpson Index values. Few recipient clonotypes overlapped donors; over 95% were de novo at given depth. Recipient TCR diversity dropped after transplant; expanded clonotypes rose from day 30 to 180. No sorting was done, leaving CD4 and CD8 contributions mixed.

J lost 5 bases, V lost 6 bases, and 5 bases had no gene match. The CDR3 is made up of 13 amino acids. Per the germline V gene, CDR1 is MGHDK and CDR2 is SYGVNS. Worth noting for this clone: As yet, its antigen is unknown.

Generated by immunoSEQ multiplex PCR, the TCRdb table keeps only in-frame clones and is missing some. The sample shows roughly 44,000 clones, 95% of them seen only once. The source material was peripheral blood mononuclear cells. This rearrangement joins TRBV25-1 to TRBJ1-1, with 8 bases aligning to TRBD1. The receptor comes from a man aged 25-45 years in good health. Some clones in this sample may be carry-over from other donors' samples. The DNA for the CDR3 is TGTGCCAGCAGCCCTACAGGGGGGACTGAAGCTTTCTTT. Its protein is CASSPTGGTEAFF.